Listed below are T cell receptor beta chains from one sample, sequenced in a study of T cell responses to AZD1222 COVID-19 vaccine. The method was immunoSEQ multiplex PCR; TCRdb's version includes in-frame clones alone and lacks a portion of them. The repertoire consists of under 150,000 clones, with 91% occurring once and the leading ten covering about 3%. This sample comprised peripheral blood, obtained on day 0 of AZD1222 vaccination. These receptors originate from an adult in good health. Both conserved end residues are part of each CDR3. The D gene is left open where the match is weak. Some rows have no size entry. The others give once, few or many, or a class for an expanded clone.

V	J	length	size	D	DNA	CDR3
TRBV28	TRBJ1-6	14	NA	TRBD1	TGTGCCAGTTCAGGGGGCGCTTTGGATTCACCCCTCCACTTT	CASSGGALDSPLHF
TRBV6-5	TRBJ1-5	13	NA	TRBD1	TGTGCCAGCAGACAGGGGTTTGATCAGCCCCAGCATTTT	CASRQGFDQPQHF
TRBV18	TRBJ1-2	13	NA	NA	TGTGCCAGCTCACCACAAGGACTGGATGGCTACACCTTC	CASSPQGLDGYTF
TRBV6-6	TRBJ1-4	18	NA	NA	TGTGCCAGCAGTCGACACTCTAGAAAAACGGGGTTTTATGAAAAACTGTTTTTT	CASSRHSRKTGFYEKLFF
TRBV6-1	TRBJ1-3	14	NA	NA	TGTGCCAGCAGTGAAGCGATCGGGGCGGACACCATATATTTT	CASSEAIGADTIYF
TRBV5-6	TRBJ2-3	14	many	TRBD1	TGTGCCAGCAGCCTTAGGACAGGGGCAGATACGCAGTATTTT	CASSLRTGADTQYF
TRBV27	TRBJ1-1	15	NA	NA	TGTGCCAGCAGTCTATTCGGGGCCCGGTGGACTGAAGCTTTCTTT	CASSLFGARWTEAFF
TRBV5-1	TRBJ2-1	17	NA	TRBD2	TGCGCCAGCAGCTTGGAGGTATTCGCGGGAGGGCCGGGGGAGCAGTTCTTC	CASSLEVFAGGPGEQFF
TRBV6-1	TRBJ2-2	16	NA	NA	TGTGCCAGCAGTGAATGGACGGTCGCGAACACCGGGGAGCTGTTTTTT	CASSEWTVANTGELFF
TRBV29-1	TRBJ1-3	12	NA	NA	TGCAGCGCAACCCTGACTGGAAACACCATATATTTT	CSATLTGNTIYF
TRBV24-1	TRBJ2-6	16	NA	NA	TGTGCCACCAGTGCATCAAGCTTCTCTGGGGCCAACGTCCTGACTTTC	CATSASSFSGANVLTF
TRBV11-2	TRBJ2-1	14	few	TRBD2	TGTGCCAGCAGTCTTCCCTTTAGCGGGCATGAGCAGTTCTTC	CASSLPFSGHEQFF
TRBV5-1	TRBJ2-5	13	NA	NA	TGCGCCAGCAAGGGTGGGGGCCAAGAGACCCAGTACTTC	CASKGGGQETQYF
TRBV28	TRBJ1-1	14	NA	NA	TGTGCCAGCACCACACGGGCCGGGAACACTGAAGCTTTCTTT	CASTTRAGNTEAFF
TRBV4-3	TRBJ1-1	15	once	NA	TGCGCCAGCAGCCACGCTCCCGACAGGAACACTGAAGCTTTCTTT	CASSHAPDRNTEAFF
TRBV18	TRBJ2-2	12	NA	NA	TGTGCCAGCTCAGCGAGGCCCGGGGAGCTGTTTTTT	CASSARPGELFF
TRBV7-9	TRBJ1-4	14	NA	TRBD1	TGTGCCAGCAGTTTTAACAGGGGGAGGGAAAAACTGTTTTTT	CASSFNRGREKLFF
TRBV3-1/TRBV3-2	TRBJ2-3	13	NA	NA	TGTGCCAGCAGCCAAAACCCGTGGGATACGCAGTATTTT	CASSQNPWDTQYF
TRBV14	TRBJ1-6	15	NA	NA	TGTGCCAGCAGCCAACTTGGCAGTATCAATTCACCCCTCCACTTT	CASSQLGSINSPLHF
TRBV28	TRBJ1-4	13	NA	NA	TGTGCCAGCGCAACCCCGGCAGGTGAAAAACTGTTTTTT	CASATPAGEKLFF
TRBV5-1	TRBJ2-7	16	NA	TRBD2	TGCGCCAGCAGCCTGAGCGCCCGGGAGGTTGGCTACGAGCAGTACTTC	CASSLSAREVGYEQYF
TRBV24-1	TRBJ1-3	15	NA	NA	TGTGCCACGCTCAAGGACGGTGGCTCTGGAAACACCATATATTTT	CATLKDGGSGNTIYF
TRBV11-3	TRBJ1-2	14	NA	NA	TGTGCCAGCAGCGCTACCGGGGGCGCGTATGGCTACACCTTC	CASSATGGAYGYTF
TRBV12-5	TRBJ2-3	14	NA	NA	TGTGCTAGTGGTTTAGGGGGAATCACAGATACGCAGTATTTT	CASGLGGITDTQYF
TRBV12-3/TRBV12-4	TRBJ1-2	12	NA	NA	TGTGCCAGCAGTTTCAGCCTTATTGGCTACACCTTC	CASSFSLIGYTF
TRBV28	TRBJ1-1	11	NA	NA	TGTGCCACCCAGTCCCGCACCTTCGCTTTCTTT	CATQSRTFAFF
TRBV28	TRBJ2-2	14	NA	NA	TGTGCCAGCAGTTTAAGGGGTAACACCGGGGAGCTGTTTTTT	CASSLRGNTGELFF
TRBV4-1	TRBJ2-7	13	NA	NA	TGCGCCAGCAGCCAGGCTATAAGCGACGAGCAGTACTTC	CASSQAISDEQYF
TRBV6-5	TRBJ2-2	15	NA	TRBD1	TGTGCCAGCAGCAAGGGGGCTGGCGTCACCGGGGAGCTGTTTTTT	CASSKGAGVTGELFF
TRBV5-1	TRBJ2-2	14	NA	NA	TGCGCCAGCAGCTTGGGACAGAACACCGGGGAGCTGTTTTTT	CASSLGQNTGELFF
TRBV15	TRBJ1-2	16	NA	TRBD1	TGTGCCACCAGTAAGAACCCAAAAACAGGGGGGGATGGCTACACCTTC	CATSKNPKTGGDGYTF
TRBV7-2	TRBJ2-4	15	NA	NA	TGTGCCAGCAGCCTACTGGGACTAGCCAAAAACATTCAGTACTTC	CASSLLGLAKNIQYF
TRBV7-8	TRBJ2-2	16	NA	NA	TGTGCCAGCAGCTTACAGGGGCTGGTTAACACCGGGGAGCTGTTTTTT	CASSLQGLVNTGELFF
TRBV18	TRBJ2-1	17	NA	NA	TGTGCCAGCTCACCACCGCTATACCCGAGCTCCTACAATGAGCAGTTCTTC	CASSPPLYPSSYNEQFF
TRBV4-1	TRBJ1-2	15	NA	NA	TGCGCCAGCAGCCCTCCCACCGCGGGACCTGGTGGCTACACCTTC	CASSPPTAGPGGYTF
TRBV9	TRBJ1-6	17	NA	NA	TGTGCCAGCAGCTCCCCAGGAGGGAGCTCCTATAATTCACCCCTCCACTTT	CASSSPGGSSYNSPLHF